A selection of T cell receptor beta chains follows, all from one sample in a study of OX40 agonist ivuxolimab in advanced cancers. Profiling relied on immunoSEQ multiplex PCR, and the TCRdb table lists in-frame clones only, not all of them. The sample records approximately 58,000 clones, 65% to 85% being singletons. This specimen consisted of CD4+ or CD8+ T cells sorted from blood, obtained in a trial of the OX40 agonist ivuxolimab. The receptors come from an adult with an advanced solid tumor such as melanoma, head and neck, liver or kidney cancer. CDR3s include the opening cysteine and the closing phenylalanine or tryptophan. A D gene is named only where the DNA matches it firmly. Size tells how often a clone was seen (once, few, many) or the class of an expanded clone, and some rows leave it out.

cdr3_nt cdr3_aa j_call clone_size v_call d_call
TGTGCCAGCAGCGGTCGGCGGACAGGGACCTACACCGGGGAGCTGTTTTTT CASSGRRTGTYTGELFF TRBJ2-2 NA TRBV9 TRBD1
TGTGCCAGCAGTGAATGGGGACTAGCGGGGGGAACGCAGTACTTC CASSEWGLAGGTQYF TRBJ2-7 NA TRBV25-1 TRBD2
TGTGCCAGCAGTGTAGGGAATAGTGAGACCCAGTACTTC CASSVGNSETQYF TRBJ2-5 NA TRBV28 NA
TGTGCCAGCAGCCAAGGCGGAGCCAGCACAGATACGCAGTATTTT CASSQGGASTDTQYF TRBJ2-3 NA TRBV2 NA
TGTGCCAGCAGGACGACAGGGTATGGAGAGACCCAGTACTTC CASRTTGYGETQYF TRBJ2-5 NA TRBV27 TRBD1
TGTGCCAGCACTGACTACAATGAGCAGTTCTTC CASTDYNEQFF TRBJ2-1 NA TRBV27 NA
TGTGCCTGGAGGACCCCAGACAGGGCCTACGAGCAGTACTTC CAWRTPDRAYEQYF TRBJ2-7 few TRBV30 TRBD1
TGTGCCAGCAGAACACGGGTGTTAGGTGAAAAACTGTTTTTT CASRTRVLGEKLFF TRBJ1-4 NA TRBV28 NA
TGTGCCAGCAGACCCGGAGGAACAACCTACGAGCAGTACTTC CASRPGGTTYEQYF TRBJ2-7 NA TRBV6-5 NA
TGTGCCAGCAGCTTGACAGGGGGTTATAATTCACCCCTCCACTTT CASSLTGGYNSPLHF TRBJ1-6 NA TRBV5-6 TRBD1
TGTGCCAGCAGCTTAGTAGGGGATGAGCAGTTCTTC CASSLVGDEQFF TRBJ2-1 NA TRBV11-3 NA
TGTGCCAGCAGTTTCCCGAGGGGACTCATCCCTCGGGAGCAGTACTTC CASSFPRGLIPREQYF TRBJ2-7 NA TRBV28 NA
TGTGCCAGCAGCTTAGTTACAACAGGGGCCGATACGCAGTATTTT CASSLVTTGADTQYF TRBJ2-3 NA TRBV7-8 TRBD1
TGTGCCAGCAGCTTGCTGGACAGGGGGGTCACAGATACGCAGTATTTT CASSLLDRGVTDTQYF TRBJ2-3 NA TRBV7-9 TRBD1
TGTGCCAGGACCGTCGCAGGGGTTACCTATGGCTACACCTTC CARTVAGVTYGYTF TRBJ1-2 once TRBV6-6 NA
TGTGCCAGCAGCTTGAACAGGTACGAGCAGTACTTC CASSLNRYEQYF TRBJ2-7 once TRBV11-3 NA
TGTGCCAGCAGTGAATATGGGGACATGAACACTGAAGCTTTCTTT CASSEYGDMNTEAFF TRBJ1-1 NA TRBV6-1 NA
TGTGCCAGTAGTCCCCAACTAGCGGGGCCCTACGAGCAGTACTTC CASSPQLAGPYEQYF TRBJ2-7 NA TRBV19 TRBD2
TGTGCCAGCAGTGGACAGTTTAAGAATGAAAAACTGTTTTTT CASSGQFKNEKLFF TRBJ1-4 NA TRBV6-1 NA
TGTGCCAGCAGTGACGGCCAGCCCGGGAGCACAGATACGCAGTATTTT CASSDGQPGSTDTQYF TRBJ2-3 NA TRBV2 NA
TGTGCCAGTAGAGGGGCCCCACCTGGCAATGAGCAGTTCTTC CASRGAPPGNEQFF TRBJ2-1 NA TRBV19 NA
TGTGCCAGCAGCAGCGGGACGGACAATCAGCCCCAGCATTTT CASSSGTDNQPQHF TRBJ1-5 NA TRBV5-5 NA
TGTGCCAGTTCCCCAGGGGTTGACTATGGCTACACCTTC CASSPGVDYGYTF TRBJ1-2 few TRBV19 NA
TGTGCCAGCAGTTTTCGGAGTACCGGGGAGCTGTTTTTT CASSFRSTGELFF TRBJ2-2 NA TRBV6-5 NA
TGTGCCAGCAGTTTTGGGGACACCAATCAGCCCCAGCATTTT CASSFGDTNQPQHF TRBJ1-5 NA TRBV28 NA
TGTGCCAGCAGCTCGGGACAGGGAGCCGAGCAGTACTTC CASSSGQGAEQYF TRBJ2-7 NA TRBV7-8 TRBD1
TGCGCCAGCAGCCAAGAGAAGCAGGGAATAGATACGCAGTATTTT CASSQEKQGIDTQYF TRBJ2-3 few TRBV4-1 NA
TGTGCCAGCAGCAAAGAACAGAACACTGAAGCTTTCTTT CASSKEQNTEAFF TRBJ1-1 NA TRBV21-1 NA
TGTGCCAGCAGATTGGGACTACACGAGCAGTACTTC CASRLGLHEQYF TRBJ2-7 NA TRBV11-2 TRBD2
TGCGCCAGCAGCCACGGACAGGGTTACGAGCAGTACTTC CASSHGQGYEQYF TRBJ2-7 NA TRBV5-1 TRBD1
TGCGCCAGCAGCTTAATATCCGGGACAGGTTACTACGAGCAGTACTTC CASSLISGTGYYEQYF TRBJ2-7 once TRBV5-1 TRBD1
TGTGCCAGTTCCAGGGTTGGCGTGGGCAATCAGCCCCAGCATTTT CASSRVGVGNQPQHF TRBJ1-5 few TRBV19 NA
TGTGCCAGCAGTGAACAACAACTCTATGGCTACACCTTC CASSEQQLYGYTF TRBJ1-2 NA TRBV27 NA
TGTGCCAGCAGCTTATCGTGGGGGGGCCCCAGGGAGACCCAGTACTTC CASSLSWGGPRETQYF TRBJ2-5 NA TRBV7-8 NA
TGCAGCGTTGCTAGACCGGGACTAGAGGTAACCTACGAGCAGTACTTC CSVARPGLEVTYEQYF TRBJ2-7 few TRBV29-1 TRBD2
TGTGCCAGCAGACAAACCGGGACAGGGGGCATTGAGACCCAGTACTTC CASRQTGTGGIETQYF TRBJ2-5 NA TRBV28 TRBD1
TGTGCCAGCAGCGTCCGAGACTCCTACAATGAGCAGTTCTTC CASSVRDSYNEQFF TRBJ2-1 few TRBV9 NA
TGCAGTGCTAGATCGCCCCCCAGCCCGTTCTTC CSARSPPSPFF TRBJ2-1 NA TRBV20-1 NA
TGCGCCAGCAGCCAAGATAAAAACTACCCTTACGAGCAGTACTTC CASSQDKNYPYEQYF TRBJ2-7 once TRBV4-1 NA
TGCGCCAGCAGTGATGGGGGGAACACAGATACGCAGTATTTT CASSDGGNTDTQYF TRBJ2-3 NA TRBV10-1 NA
TGTGCCAGCTCACCACCTAGGTACAGTAACTATGGCTACACCTTC CASSPPRYSNYGYTF TRBJ1-2 NA TRBV18 NA
TGTGCCAGCACCCCACAGGGGGCGCGCACCGGGGAGCTGTTTTTT CASTPQGARTGELFF TRBJ2-2 NA TRBV2 TRBD1
TGTGCCAGTAGTATTAACCCCCTGGTGTCGGGGGCCAACGTCCTGACTTTC CASSINPLVSGANVLTF TRBJ2-6 NA TRBV19 NA
TGTGCCAGCTCACCGAGGACAGGTGCAACTAATGAAAAACTGTTTTTT CASSPRTGATNEKLFF TRBJ1-4 NA TRBV18 TRBD1
TGTGCCAGCAGCACGGTGGGATATAGCAATCAGCCCCAGCATTTT CASSTVGYSNQPQHF TRBJ1-5 NA TRBV6-6 NA
TGTGCCAGCAGTTTTACTCCTTATAACACTGAAGCTTTCTTT CASSFTPYNTEAFF TRBJ1-1 NA TRBV28 NA
TGTGCCAGCAGCTTACGTACAGGGTTCAATCAGCCCCAGCATTTT CASSLRTGFNQPQHF TRBJ1-5 once TRBV7-6 NA
TGTGCCAGCAGCCCTGACCGTAGTAGCACAGATACGCAGTATTTT CASSPDRSSTDTQYF TRBJ2-3 NA TRBV5-6 NA
TGTGCCAGCTCACCCGGACCGGGACAGGGGACGGACGAGCAGTACTTC CASSPGPGQGTDEQYF TRBJ2-7 NA TRBV18 TRBD1
TGTGCCAGCAGCCCTCGGAGACTGAACACTGAAGCTTTCTTT CASSPRRLNTEAFF TRBJ1-1 NA TRBV28 NA
TGTGCCAGCAGTAAGGGACAGGGGGCGATCCAGCCCCAGCATTTT CASSKGQGAIQPQHF TRBJ1-5 few TRBV2 TRBD1
TGTGCCAGCAGCCGGGGGGCGACTAACACCGGGGAGCTGTTTTTT CASSRGATNTGELFF TRBJ2-2 NA TRBV5-4 NA
TGTGCCAGCTCAGATCCACAGGGAAGGAATGAGCAGTTCTTC CASSDPQGRNEQFF TRBJ2-1 NA TRBV18 NA
TGTGCCAGCAGCGCGTCGCTCTGGGCGAACACTGAAGCTTTCTTT CASSASLWANTEAFF TRBJ1-1 NA TRBV9 NA
TGTGCCAGCAGCCCACGGACTTGGCGCTACGAGCAGTACTTC CASSPRTWRYEQYF TRBJ2-7 NA TRBV7-9 NA
TGTGCCAGCAGCTTAGGTTGGGGTACCGGCGGGAGTGATGAGCAGTTCTTC CASSLGWGTGGSDEQFF TRBJ2-1 NA TRBV7-6 TRBD2
TGTGCCAGCAGTTTATTACAGGAAAATCAGCCCCAGCATTTT CASSLLQENQPQHF TRBJ1-5 few TRBV28 NA
TGTGCCAGCAGCAAGGTCCCCCAGGGGGCGGGCTGGGGAGCTAATGAAAAACTGTTTTTT CASSKVPQGAGWGANEKLFF TRBJ1-4 NA TRBV21-1 NA
TGTGCCAGTAGTGTCGACCTAGCGGGAGGGACCTACAATGAGCAGTTCTTC CASSVDLAGGTYNEQFF TRBJ2-1 NA TRBV19 TRBD2
TGTGCTAGTAGCCAGAGGGGGAACCAAGAGACCCAGTACTTC CASSQRGNQETQYF TRBJ2-5 few TRBV12-5 NA